This TCR beta chain derives from a study of blood T cell repertoires in COVID-19. About the research overall: From the United States, Italy and Spain came samples of acute and convalescent COVID-19.

Original processing notes: The authors estimated nucleated cell counts from reference gene primer amplification. The table came from immunoSEQ multiplex PCR; TCRdb's copy has only in-frame clones and leaves some out. The V and J calls and the clone size are those of that table, but D and trimming were determined from the DNA. The sample contains about 75,000 clones, approximately 88% of which appear only once. V lost 4 bases, J lost 4 bases, and 11 bases stayed unmatched. The CDR3 contains 16 residues. From germline, CDR1 is SGHVS and CDR2 FNYEAQ. Sequencing used peripheral blood. The clonotype comes from a woman in her seventies with acute or convalescent COVID-19. This chain uses TRBV7-6 with TRBJ1-2; 8 bases align to TRBD1. The DNA for the CDR3 is TGTGCCAGCAGCTCCTCCGGACAGGGCGTTCGCTATGGCTACACCTTC. It specifies CASSSSGQGVRYGYTF.